The next 25 T cell receptor beta chains were all read from a single sample in a study of neoadjuvant nivolumab and ipilimumab in lung cancer. Sequenced by immunoSEQ multiplex PCR; TCRdb stores in-frame clones only, minus some. The data hold 8,500 to 10,000 clones, with approximately 84% observed a single time. Specimen: tumor tissue, collected after neoadjuvant nivolumab, alone or with ipilimumab, at or shortly before surgery. These receptor sequences come from an adult with non-small cell lung cancer.

The rearrangement joins TRBV19 to TRBJ2-7, with D perhaps TRBD1 (5 bases). CDR1 and CDR2 from the germline V gene are LNHDA and SQIVND (reference sequence). The ends were cut back, 3 bases at V and 0 bases at J, with 12 bases in the middle. The CDR3 sequence is 15 residues long. CDR3 sequence (DNA): TGTGCCAGTAGTATTACAGGCGGCAGCTCCTACGAGCAGTACTTC. Translating gives CASSITGGSSYEQYF.

The rearrangement links TRBV7-9 to TRBJ1-3; D is possibly TRBD1 (5 bases). Germline V lookup: CDR1 SEHNR, CDR2 FQNEAQ (reference sequence). The V and J ends lost 2 bases and 0 bases respectively, with 20 bases between them. The CDR3 sequence is 19 residues long. The CDR3 region is CASSLRVPGPSSSGNTIYF. In DNA, the CDR3 is TGTGCCAGCAGCTTAAGGGTCCCAGGGCCTTCAAGCTCTGGAAACACCATATATTTT.

This clone was seen a single time. The rearrangement links TRBV6-5 to TRBJ1-1; no clear D. V gave up 0 bases and J gave up 1 base, with 9 bases separating them. Germline V gene data show CDR1 as MNHEY and CDR2 as SVGAGI. This CDR3 spans 15 amino acids. Here the CDR3 DNA reads TGTGCCAGCAGTTACTCGAAGGGCGGGAACACTGAAGCTTTCTTT. This encodes CASSYSKGGNTEAFF.

The chain links TRBV5-6 to TRBJ2-7; perhaps TRBD1 as D (5 bases). The CDR3 is made up of 13 amino acids. V lost 1 base and J 2 bases, leaving 7 bases between the germline ends. CDR1 and CDR2 from the germline V gene are SGHDT and YYEEEE. CDR3 sequence (DNA): TGTGCCAGCAGCTTGAGGGGAACCTACGAGCAGTACTTC. As protein: CASSLRGTYEQYF.

The V call is TRBV4-1, the J call TRBJ2-7; D not resolved. Trimming shortened V by 0 bases and J by 5 bases, and 8 bases separated the two germline ends. Germline CDR1 and CDR2: MGHRA and YSYEKL. The CDR3 runs to 13 residues. CDR3 loop: CASSQDPGHEQYF. The CDR3 bases are TGCGCCAGCAGCCAAGACCCCGGCCACGAGCAGTACTTC.

Only one count was recorded for this clone. The chain recombines TRBV2 with TRBJ1-2; D is unclear. V was shortened by 6 bases and J by 7 bases, with 15 bases between the two germline ends. This CDR3 has 13 amino acids. Germline V gene lookup returns CDR1 SNHLY and CDR2 FYNNEI. In nucleotides, the CDR3 is TGTGCCAGCAGGGAAAGGGAGATCGGTGGCTACACCTTC. The encoded protein is CASREREIGGYTF.

This clone was seen just once. The chain joins TRBV4-1 to TRBJ2-5, with no clear D. The V gene's germline CDR1 is MGHRA and CDR2 YSYEKL. CDR3 length equals 14 residues. V was cut by 0 bases and J by 4 bases, with 9 bases left in between. CDR3 DNA sequence: TGCGCCAGCAGCCAAGAGAAGGTTGGAGAGACCCAGTACTTC. This sequence encodes CASSQEKVGETQYF.

This clone appeared a few times. The rearrangement uses TRBV27 and TRBJ2-7; D may be TRBD1 (6 bases). The germline V and J ends were trimmed by 8 bases and 3 bases, with 11 bases remaining between them. This CDR3 comprises 12 residues. CDR1 and CDR2 from the germline V gene are MNHEY and SMNVEV (reference sequence). The DNA for the CDR3 is TGTGCCAGCGGGGACACCCACTACGAGCAGTACTTC. This gives the protein CASGDTHYEQYF.

This chain links TRBV6-5 with TRBJ1-2; D is ambiguous. The CDR3 spans 13 residues. In germline, CDR1 is MNHEY, CDR2 SVGAGI. V was shortened by 7 bases and J by 0 bases, with 9 bases between the two germline ends. CDR3: CASTITPNYGYTF. DNA of the CDR3: TGTGCCAGCACCATTACACCTAACTATGGCTACACCTTC.

This chain connects TRBV7-6 to TRBJ1-4; D is unclear. Per germline, CDR1 SGHVS and CDR2 FNYEAQ. V gave up 7 bases and J gave up 0 bases, with 12 bases separating them. The CDR3 loop spans 15 amino acids. The CDR3 reads CASTLGSTTNEKLFF. DNA for the CDR3: TGTGCCAGCACCCTTGGCAGCACAACTAATGAAAAACTGTTTTTT.

The V call is TRBV6-1, the J call TRBJ2-7; tentative D call: TRBD2 (6 bases). The V end lost 3 bases, the J end lost 6 bases, and 18 bases lay between the germline ends. CDR3 length equals 15 residues. Germline V lookup: CDR1 MNHNS, CDR2 SASEGT. This CDR3 reads CASSERGYTPIEQYF. DNA of the CDR3: TGTGCCAGCAGTGAGCGGGGCTATACACCTATCGAGCAGTACTTC.

This CDR3 is CASSLAGRDTQYF. The CDR3 DNA reads as TGCGCCAGCAGCTTGGCCGGACGAGATACGCAGTATTTT. The gene calls are TRBV5-1 and TRBJ2-3; the D is unclear. The CDR3 length is 13 residues. Per germline, CDR1 SGHRS and CDR2 YFSETQ. The V and J ends lost 0 bases and 5 bases respectively, with 7 bases between them.

V is TRBV2 and J is TRBJ1-1; D may be TRBD1 (6 bases). Trimming took 6 bases from V and 2 from J, leaving 10 bases between them. Germline CDR1 SNHLY, CDR2 FYNNEI. The length of the CDR3 is 13 residues. The CDR3 protein is CASRGAINTEAFF. CDR3 coding DNA: TGTGCCAGCAGGGGGGCGATTAACACTGAAGCTTTCTTT.

The DNA of the CDR3 is TGTGCCAGCAGCTTTGCAGGGACCTATGGCTACACCTTC. Its translation: CASSFAGTYGYTF. The chain is built from TRBV11-2 and TRBJ1-2; D possibly corresponds to TRBD1 (5 bases). Germline V gives CDR1 SGHAT, CDR2 FQNNGV. CDR3 length: 13 residues. Trimming removed 3 bases from V and 4 bases from J, with 9 bases in between.

V and J are TRBV5-1 and TRBJ2-1; possibly TRBD2 for D (6 bases). The CDR3 loop spans 16 amino acids. In germline, CDR1 is SGHRS, CDR2 YFSETQ. With 1 base removed from V and 4 bases from J, the gap between germline ends came to 15 bases. The CDR3 loop reads CASSLQFAGGYNEQFF. The CDR3 region has the DNA TGCGCCAGCAGCTTGCAATTCGCTGGGGGGTACAATGAGCAGTTCTTC. The full variable domain, in which reference TRBV5-1 and TRBJ2-1 provide the parts outside the CDR3, is KAGVTQTPRYLIKTRGQQVTLSCSPISGHRSVSWYQQTPGQGLQFLFEYFSETQRNKGNFPGRFSGRQFSNSRSEMNVSTLELGDSALYLCASSLQFAGGYNEQFFGPGTRLTVL.

Of note for this clone: An end of the junction does not agree with germline; a read error may underlie this. V gene TRBV9 combines with J gene TRBJ2-3; 7 bases are shared with TRBD1. Germline-derived CDR1 and CDR2 are SGDLS and YYNGEE. The length of the CDR3 is 17 residues. DNA of the CDR3: TGTGCCAGCAGCATCCCGACAGGGTGGTCGTACCCGTTAAATATTTTATTT. Protein sequence: CASSIPTGWSYPLNILF. The full variable domain, in which reference TRBV9 and TRBJ2-3 provide the parts outside the CDR3, is DSGVTQTPKHLITATGQRVTLRCSPRSGDLSVYWYQQSLDQGLQFLIQYYNGEERAKGNILERFSAQQFPDLHSELNLSSLELGDSALYFCASSIPTGWSYPLNILFGPGTRLTVL.

The chain has TRBV30 and TRBJ2-1, with TRBD2 matching 10 bases. The CDR3 has 14 amino acids. The V gene end was trimmed by 3 bases and the J gene end by 7 bases; junction bases not matched to a gene: 6. Germline V CDR1 and CDR2: GTSNPN, SVGIG (reference sequence). The CDR3 region is CAWRTGLALNEQFF. CDR3 bases: TGTGCCTGGAGGACGGGACTAGCGCTGAATGAGCAGTTCTTC.

This chain uses TRBV5-1 with TRBJ1-2; 8 bases map to TRBD1. CDR1 and CDR2 (germline): SGHRS, YFSETQ. With 4 bases clipped from V and 6 bases from J, the junction kept 17 bases outside the gene matches. This CDR3 comprises 17 residues. DNA for the CDR3: TGCGCCAGCAGCGGCTCGTCGACAGGACAGGGTGTAGATGGCTACACCTTC. It codes for CASSGSSTGQGVDGYTF.

The V gene is TRBV7-2, the J gene TRBJ2-5, with D possibly called TRBD1 or TRBD2 (5 bases each). CDR1 is SGHTA, CDR2 FQGNSA, per germline. This CDR3 has 19 amino acids. V was shortened by 2 bases and J by 2 bases, with 24 bases between the two germline ends. The DNA of the CDR3 is TGTGCCAGCAGCTTAAGGCCCAGCGGATCCTCGGGGCTACAAGAGACCCAGTACTTC. Encoded protein: CASSLRPSGSSGLQETQYF.

About this clone: One end of the junction does not line up with germline, which may come from a read error. The chain has TRBV19 and TRBJ1-5, with 10 bases identical to TRBD1. The CDR3 is made up of 14 amino acids. CDR1 LNHDA and CDR2 SQIVND come from the germline V gene (reference sequence). CDR3: CASSVTGGKQPQHF. In DNA, the CDR3 is TGTGCCAGTAGCGTGACAGGGGGCAAGCAGCCCCAGCATTTT.

The chain employs TRBV5-1 and TRBJ2-1; no reliable D call. V was shortened by 0 bases and J by 4 bases, with 8 bases between the two germline ends. Per germline, CDR1 SGHRS and CDR2 YFSETQ. This CDR3 has 14 residues. CDR3 protein: CASSLAAAYNEQFF. The CDR3 bases are TGCGCCAGCAGCTTGGCCGCTGCGTACAATGAGCAGTTCTTC. The whole variable domain, remainder taken from reference TRBV5-1 and TRBJ2-1, is KAGVTQTPRYLIKTRGQQVTLSCSPISGHRSVSWYQQTPGQGLQFLFEYFSETQRNKGNFPGRFSGRQFSNSRSEMNVSTLELGDSALYLCASSLAAAYNEQFFGPGTRLTVL.

This chain joins TRBV11-3 and TRBJ2-1, with D perhaps TRBD1 or TRBD2 (7 bases each). The CDR3 consists of 15 residues. The V end was cut by 5 bases, the J end by 3 bases, with 14 bases between. Germline values: CDR1 SGHNT, CDR2 YENEEA. The CDR3 DNA follows: TGTGCCAGCAGCGCAGGGGGGGGATACTACAATGAGCAGTTCTTC. Protein: CASSAGGGYYNEQFF.

This chain links TRBV5-1 with TRBJ1-2, with D maybe TRBD1 (6 bases). The germline V gene encodes CDR1 SGHRS and CDR2 YFSETQ. The CDR3 contains 12 residues. V dropped 4 bases and J dropped 14 bases, with 18 bases sitting between them. CDR3 region: CASSRSTGRTTF. In DNA form, the CDR3 reads TGCGCCAGCAGCCGGTCCACAGGGAGAACTACCTTC.

As DNA, the CDR3 is TGTGCCAGCAGTTACTCCGGACAGAGCACAGATACGCAGTATTTT. This encodes CASSYSGQSTDTQYF. J is TRBJ2-3 and V is TRBV6-5; weak D call: TRBD1 (6 bases). With 0 bases removed from V and 0 bases from J, the gap between germline ends came to 7 bases. Germline assignment: CDR1 MNHEY and CDR2 SVGAGI. CDR3 length: 15 residues.

This chain connects TRBV12-2 to TRBJ1-1; TRBD1 is taken as the D call from the table, unchecked against the DNA. TRBV12-2 is deemed a pseudogene. The CDR3 has 15 residues. CDR3 sequence (DNA): TGTGCAAGTCGCTTAGCAAGGACAGGGTCAACTGAAGCTTTCTTT. It is translated as CASRLARTGSTEAFF.